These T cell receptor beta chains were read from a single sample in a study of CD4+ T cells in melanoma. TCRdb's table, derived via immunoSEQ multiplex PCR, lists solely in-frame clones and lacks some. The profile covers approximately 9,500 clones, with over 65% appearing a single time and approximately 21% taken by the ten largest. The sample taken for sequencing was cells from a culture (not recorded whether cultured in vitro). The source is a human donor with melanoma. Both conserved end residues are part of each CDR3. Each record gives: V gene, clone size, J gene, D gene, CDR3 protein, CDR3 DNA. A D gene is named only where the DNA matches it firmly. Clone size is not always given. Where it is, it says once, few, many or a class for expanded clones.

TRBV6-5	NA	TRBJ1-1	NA	CASRRGTETEAFF	TGTGCCAGCAGAAGAGGGACGGAGACTGAAGCTTTCTTT
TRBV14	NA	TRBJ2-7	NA	CASSQESYSGRDNSYEQYF	TGTGCCAGCAGCCAAGAGAGCTATAGTGGTCGGGACAACTCCTACGAGCAGTACTTC
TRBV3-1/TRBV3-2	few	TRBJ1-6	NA	CASSQGVGYRDSPLHF	TGTGCCAGCAGCCAAGGAGTGGGTTATCGCGATTCACCCCTCCACTTT
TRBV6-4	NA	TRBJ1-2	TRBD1	CAGHLTGDLYGYTF	TGTGCCGGCCATTTGACAGGGGATCTGTATGGCTACACCTTC
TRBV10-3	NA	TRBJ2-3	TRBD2	CAISGSSSGASTDTQYF	TGTGCCATCAGTGGTTCTAGTAGCGGGGCGAGCACAGATACGCAGTATTTT
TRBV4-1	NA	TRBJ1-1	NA	CASSPQRSMNTEAFF	TGCGCCAGCAGCCCACAAAGGAGCATGAACACTGAAGCTTTCTTT
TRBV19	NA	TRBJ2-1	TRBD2	CASSIIAGGHHEQFF	TGTGCCAGTAGCATCATAGCGGGGGGGCATCATGAGCAGTTCTTC
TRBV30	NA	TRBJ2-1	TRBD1	CAWSRDRAYEQFF	TGTGCCTGGAGTCGGGACAGGGCCTATGAGCAGTTCTTC
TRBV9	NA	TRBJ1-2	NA	CASSVGVDSSYGYTF	TGTGCCAGCAGCGTAGGAGTGGACAGCTCCTATGGCTACACCTTC
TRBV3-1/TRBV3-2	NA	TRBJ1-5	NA	CASSQDNSEQPQHF	TGTGCCAGCAGCCAAGATAATTCGGAACAGCCCCAGCATTTT
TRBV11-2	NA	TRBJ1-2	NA	CASSLAGNYGYTF	TGTGCCAGCAGCTTAGCAGGGAACTATGGCTACACCTTC
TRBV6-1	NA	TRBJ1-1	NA	CASSEVQGRLEAFF	TGTGCCAGCAGTGAAGTTCAGGGGCGACTGGAAGCTTTCTTT
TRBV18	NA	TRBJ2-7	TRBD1	CASSPASDRGHEQYF	TGTGCCAGCTCACCGGCGTCGGACAGGGGACACGAGCAGTACTTC
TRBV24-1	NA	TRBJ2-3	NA	CATSDPSDTQYF	TGTGCCACCAGTGACCCCTCGGATACGCAGTATTTT
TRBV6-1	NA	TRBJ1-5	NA	CASSANPDRFNQPQHF	TGTGCCAGCAGTGCCAACCCCGACAGGTTCAATCAGCCCCAGCATTTT
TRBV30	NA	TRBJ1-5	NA	CAWSPQGGQPQHF	TGTGCCTGGAGTCCCCAGGGCGGCCAGCCCCAGCATTTT
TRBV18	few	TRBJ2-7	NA	CASSTASRGYEQYF	TGTGCCAGCTCCACCGCATCCCGAGGGTACGAGCAGTACTTC
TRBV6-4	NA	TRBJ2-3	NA	CASSDVPSTDTQYF	TGTGCCAGCAGTGACGTCCCTAGCACAGATACGCAGTATTTT
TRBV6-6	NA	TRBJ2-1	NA	CASSSFYEQFF	TGTGCCAGCAGTTCCTTCTATGAGCAGTTCTTC
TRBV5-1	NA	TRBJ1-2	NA	CASSPLSQDYGYTF	TGCGCCAGCAGCCCGTTATCACAGGACTATGGCTACACCTTC
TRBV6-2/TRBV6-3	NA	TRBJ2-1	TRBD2	CASSYSPPSGLYNEQFF	TGTGCCAGCAGTTACTCCCCCCCTAGCGGGCTTTACAATGAGCAGTTCTTC
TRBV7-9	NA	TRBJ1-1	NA	CASSSQGVGNTEAFF	TGTGCCAGCAGCTCGCAAGGGGTCGGAAACACTGAAGCTTTCTTT
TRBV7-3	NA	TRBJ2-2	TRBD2	CASSLRGGGGTGELFF	TGTGCCAGCAGCCTACGGGGGGGCGGAGGCACCGGGGAGCTGTTTTTT
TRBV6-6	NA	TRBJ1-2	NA	CASSYPADSANYGYTF	TGTGCCAGCAGTTACCCCGCGGATTCCGCTAACTATGGCTACACCTTC
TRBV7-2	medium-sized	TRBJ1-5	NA	CASSLEISNQPQHF	TGTGCCAGCAGCTTAGAGATTAGCAATCAGCCCCAGCATTTT
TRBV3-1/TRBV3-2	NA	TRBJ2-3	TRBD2	CASSQDDGGGIPSTDTQYF	TGTGCCAGCAGCCAAGATGACGGGGGGGGAATTCCTAGCACAGATACGCAGTATTTT
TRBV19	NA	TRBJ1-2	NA	CASRAGRGYGYTF	TGTGCCAGTAGGGCCGGGAGAGGCTATGGCTACACCTTC
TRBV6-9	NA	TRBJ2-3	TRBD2	CASSYRGGGDTQYF	TGTGCCAGCAGTTACCGGGGGGGCGGAGATACGCAGTATTTT
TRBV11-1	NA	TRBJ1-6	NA	CASSLDGNSPLHF	TGTGCCAGCAGCTTAGATGGGAATTCACCCCTCCACTTT
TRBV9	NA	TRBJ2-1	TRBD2	CASSVYSGGTGEQFF	TGTGCCAGCAGCGTATATAGCGGGGGAACGGGGGAGCAGTTCTTC
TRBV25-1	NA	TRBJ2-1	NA	CASSEYSVPANEQFF	TGTGCCAGCAGTGAATATTCGGTGCCAGCCAATGAGCAGTTCTTC
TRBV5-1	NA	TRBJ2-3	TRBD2	CASSLGLGGRGTDTQYF	TGCGCCAGCAGCTTGGGGCTAGGAGGGAGGGGCACAGATACGCAGTATTTT
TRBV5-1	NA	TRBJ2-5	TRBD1	CASSQRQGKETQYF	TGCGCCAGCAGCCAAAGACAGGGGAAAGAGACCCAGTACTTC
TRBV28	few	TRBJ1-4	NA	CASSGGGRSEKLFF	TGTGCCAGCAGTGGTGGGGGGCGGAGCGAAAAACTGTTTTTT
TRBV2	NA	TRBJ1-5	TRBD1	CASRRTGDQPQHF	TGTGCCAGCAGGCGGACAGGGGATCAGCCCCAGCATTTT
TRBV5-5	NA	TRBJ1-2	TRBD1	CASSLRQGDRRGYTF	TGTGCCAGCAGCTTGAGACAGGGGGACCGTAGGGGCTACACCTTC
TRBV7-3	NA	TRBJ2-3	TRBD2	CASSSLAGGRDTQYF	TGTGCCAGCAGCTCGCTAGCGGGGGGCCGTGATACGCAGTATTTT
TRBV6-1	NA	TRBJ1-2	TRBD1	CASSGTGDHYGYTF	TGTGCCAGCAGCGGGACAGGCGACCACTATGGCTACACCTTC
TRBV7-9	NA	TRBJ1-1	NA	CASTPPGSGTEAFF	TGTGCCAGCACCCCCCCCGGGTCAGGGACTGAAGCTTTCTTT
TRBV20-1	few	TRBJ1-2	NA	CSARADYGYTF	TGCAGTGCTAGGGCTGATTATGGCTACACCTTC
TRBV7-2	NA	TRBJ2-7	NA	CASRSLGLGRASSYEQYF	TGTGCCAGCAGATCCCTTGGGCTAGGCAGGGCCTCTTCCTACGAGCAGTACTTC
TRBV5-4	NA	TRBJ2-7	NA	CASSPGTGSYEQYF	TGTGCCAGCAGCCCCGGGACTGGCTCCTACGAGCAGTACTTC
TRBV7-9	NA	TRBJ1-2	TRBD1	CASSLVDRGSRRLYGYTF	TGTGCCAGCAGCTTAGTGGACAGGGGGTCCCGGCGGCTCTATGGCTACACCTTC
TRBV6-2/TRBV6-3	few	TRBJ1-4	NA	CASSYSGEKLFF	TGTGCCAGCAGTTACTCCGGGGAAAAACTGTTTTTT
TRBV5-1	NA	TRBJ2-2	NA	CASSHKNTGELFF	TGCGCCAGCAGCCATAAGAACACCGGGGAGCTGTTTTTT
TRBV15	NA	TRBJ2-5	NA	CATSKTSLKTQYF	TGTGCCACCAGCAAGACTAGTTTGAAGACCCAGTACTTC
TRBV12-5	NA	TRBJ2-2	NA	CASGSNGELFF	TGTGCTAGTGGTTCAAACGGGGAGCTGTTTTTT
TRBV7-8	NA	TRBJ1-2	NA	CASSFLAREGNYGYTF	TGTGCCAGCAGCTTCCTAGCCCGGGAGGGGAACTATGGCTACACCTTC